The present TCR beta chain was sequenced within a study of cytomegalovirus exposure and HLA in healthy donors. Study context: Sequencing of about 179 million T cells in an earlier analysis found 100 million or so unique TCR beta sequences.

The PCR used 60 Vbeta and 13 Jbeta primers. Sequencing used immunoSEQ multiplex PCR; TCRdb keeps in-frame clones, though not all of them. The sample lists some 220,000 clones; around 80% were seen once. Comments on this clone: Its specificity is unknown.

Germline CDR1 and CDR2: SNHLY and FYNNEI. V was pared by 0 bases and J by 6 bases, with 12 bases between. There are 15 residues in the CDR3. Study conclusions and caveats: In a later analysis, the majority of CMV-associated beta chains seemingly showed HLA restriction. Most sequenced TCRs were rare (though some public TCRs occurred in many donors).

The TCR sequence derives from a boy younger than 18 in good health and CMV-seronegative. The chain links TRBV2 to TRBJ1-5, with D possibly matching TRBD1 (5 bases). The specimen was PBMCs. CDR3 amino acids: CASSEAGHNGQPQHF. CDR3 in DNA: TGTGCCAGCAGTGAAGCCGGACATAACGGTCAGCCCCAGCATTTT.